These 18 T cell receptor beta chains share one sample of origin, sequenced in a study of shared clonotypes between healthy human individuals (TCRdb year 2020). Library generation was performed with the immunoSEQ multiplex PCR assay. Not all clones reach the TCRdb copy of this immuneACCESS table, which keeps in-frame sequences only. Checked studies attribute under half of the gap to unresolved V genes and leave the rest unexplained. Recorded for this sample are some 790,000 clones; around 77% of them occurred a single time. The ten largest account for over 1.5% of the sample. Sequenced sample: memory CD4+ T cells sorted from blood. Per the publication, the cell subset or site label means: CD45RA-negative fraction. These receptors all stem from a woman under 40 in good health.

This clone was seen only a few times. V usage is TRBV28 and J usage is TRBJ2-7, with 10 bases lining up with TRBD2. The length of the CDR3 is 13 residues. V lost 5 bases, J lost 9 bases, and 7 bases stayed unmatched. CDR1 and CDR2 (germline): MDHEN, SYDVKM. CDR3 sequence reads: CASSLTSSGRQYF. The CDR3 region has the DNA TGTGCCAGCAGTCTAACCTCTAGCGGGAGGCAGTACTTC.

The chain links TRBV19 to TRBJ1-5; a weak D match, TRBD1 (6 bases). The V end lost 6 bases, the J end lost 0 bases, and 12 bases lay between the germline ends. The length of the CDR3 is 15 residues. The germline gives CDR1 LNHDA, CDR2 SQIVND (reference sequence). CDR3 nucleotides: TGTGCCAGTAGGCCCAAACAGGGTAGCAATCAGCCCCAGCATTTT. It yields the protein CASRPKQGSNQPQHF.

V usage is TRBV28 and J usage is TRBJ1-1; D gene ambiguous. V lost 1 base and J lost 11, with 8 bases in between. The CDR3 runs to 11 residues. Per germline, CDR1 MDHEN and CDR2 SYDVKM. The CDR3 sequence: CASSLSGKAFF. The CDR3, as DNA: TGTGCCAGCAGTTTATCTGGGAAGGCTTTCTTT.

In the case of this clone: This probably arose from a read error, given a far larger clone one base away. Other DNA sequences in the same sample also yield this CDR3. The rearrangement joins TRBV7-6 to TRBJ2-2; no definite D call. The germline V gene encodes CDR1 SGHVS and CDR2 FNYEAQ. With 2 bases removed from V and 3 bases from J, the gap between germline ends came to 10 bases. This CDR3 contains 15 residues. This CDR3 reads CASSLPSTHTGELFF. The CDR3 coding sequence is TGTGCCAGCAGCTTACCATCTACTCACACCGGGGAGCTGTTTTTT.

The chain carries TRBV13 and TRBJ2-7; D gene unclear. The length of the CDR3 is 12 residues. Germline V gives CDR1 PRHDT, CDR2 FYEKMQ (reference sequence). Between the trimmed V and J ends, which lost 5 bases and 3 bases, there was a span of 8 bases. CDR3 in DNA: TGTGCCAGCAGCCTGCTATGCTACGAGCAGTACTTC. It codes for CASSLLCYEQYF.

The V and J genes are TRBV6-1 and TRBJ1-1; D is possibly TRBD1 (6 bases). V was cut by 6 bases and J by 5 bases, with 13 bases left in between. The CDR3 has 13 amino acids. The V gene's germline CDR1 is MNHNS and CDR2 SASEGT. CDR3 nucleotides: TGTGCCAGCAGGAGTAAAGGGACAACTGAAGCTTTCTTT. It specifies CASRSKGTTEAFF.

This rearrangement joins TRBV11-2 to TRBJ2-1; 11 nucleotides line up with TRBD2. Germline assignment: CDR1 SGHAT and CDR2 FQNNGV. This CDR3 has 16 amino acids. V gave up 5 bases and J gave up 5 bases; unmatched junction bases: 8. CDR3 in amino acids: CASSTLAGGLHNEQFF. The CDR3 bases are TGTGCCAGCAGCACCTTAGCGGGAGGGTTACACAATGAGCAGTTCTTC. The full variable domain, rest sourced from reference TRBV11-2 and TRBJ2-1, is EAGVAQSPRYKIIEKRQSVAFWCNPISGHATLYWYQQILGQGPKLLIQFQNNGVVDDSQLPKDRFSAERLKGVDSTLKIQPAKLEDSAVYLCASSTLAGGLHNEQFFGPGTRLTVL.

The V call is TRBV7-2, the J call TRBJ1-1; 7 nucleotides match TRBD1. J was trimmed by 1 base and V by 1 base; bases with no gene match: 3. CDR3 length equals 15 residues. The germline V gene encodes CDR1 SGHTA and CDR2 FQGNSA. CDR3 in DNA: TGTGCCAGCAGCTTAGGTGGGACAGCGAACACTGAAGCTTTCTTT. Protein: CASSLGGTANTEAFF.

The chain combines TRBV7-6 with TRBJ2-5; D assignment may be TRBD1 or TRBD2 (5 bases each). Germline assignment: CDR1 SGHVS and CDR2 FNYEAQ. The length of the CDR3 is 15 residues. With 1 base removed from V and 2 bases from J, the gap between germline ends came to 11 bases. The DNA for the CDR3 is TGTGCCAGCAGCTTAGGGGCAGGGACGCAAGAGACCCAGTACTTC. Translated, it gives CASSLGAGTQETQYF.

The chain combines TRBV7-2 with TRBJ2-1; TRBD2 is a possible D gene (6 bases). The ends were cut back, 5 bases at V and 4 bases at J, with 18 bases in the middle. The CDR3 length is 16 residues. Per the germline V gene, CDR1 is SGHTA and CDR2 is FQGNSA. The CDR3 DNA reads TGTGCCAGCAGCCTTACGGGGGAGGCGCCTTACAATGAGCAGTTCTTC. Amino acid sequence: CASSLTGEAPYNEQFF.

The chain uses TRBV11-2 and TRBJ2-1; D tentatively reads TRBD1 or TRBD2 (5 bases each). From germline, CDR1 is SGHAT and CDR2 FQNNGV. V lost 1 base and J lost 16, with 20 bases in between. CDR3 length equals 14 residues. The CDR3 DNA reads TGTGCCAGCAGCTTAGCCGAAGAGGGGACCCTTGTATTCTTC. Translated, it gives CASSLAEEGTLVFF. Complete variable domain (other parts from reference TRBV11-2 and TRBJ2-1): EAGVAQSPRYKIIEKRQSVAFWCNPISGHATLYWYQQILGQGPKLLIQFQNNGVVDDSQLPKDRFSAERLKGVDSTLKIQPAKLEDSAVYLCASSLAEEGTLVFFGPGTRLTVL.

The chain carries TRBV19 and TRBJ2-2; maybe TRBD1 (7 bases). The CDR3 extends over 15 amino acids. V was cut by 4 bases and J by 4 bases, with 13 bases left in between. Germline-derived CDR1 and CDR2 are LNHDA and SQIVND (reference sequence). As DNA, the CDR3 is TGTGCCAGTAGTACGGGGGACAGAGTCACCGGGGAGCTGTTTTTT. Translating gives CASSTGDRVTGELFF. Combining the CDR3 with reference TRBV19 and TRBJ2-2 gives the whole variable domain DGGITQSPKYLFRKEGQNVTLSCEQNLNHDAMYWYRQDPGQGLRLIYYSQIVNDFQKGDIAEGYSVSREKKESFPLTVTSAQKNPTAFYLCASSTGDRVTGELFFGEGSRLTVL.

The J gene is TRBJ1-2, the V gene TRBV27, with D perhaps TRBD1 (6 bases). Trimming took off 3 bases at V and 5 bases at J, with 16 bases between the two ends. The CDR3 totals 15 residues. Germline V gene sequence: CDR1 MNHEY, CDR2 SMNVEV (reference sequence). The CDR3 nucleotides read TGTGCCAGCAGTTTGGTTTCCACAGGGACTTATGGCTACACCTTC. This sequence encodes CASSLVSTGTYGYTF.

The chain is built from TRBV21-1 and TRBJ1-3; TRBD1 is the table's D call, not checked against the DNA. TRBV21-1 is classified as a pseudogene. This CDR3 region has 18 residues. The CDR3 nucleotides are TGTGCCAGCAGCCCTCTAAGGTGCGGAGGGACAGGAGGAAACACCATATATTTT. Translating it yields CASSPLRCGGTGGNTIYF.

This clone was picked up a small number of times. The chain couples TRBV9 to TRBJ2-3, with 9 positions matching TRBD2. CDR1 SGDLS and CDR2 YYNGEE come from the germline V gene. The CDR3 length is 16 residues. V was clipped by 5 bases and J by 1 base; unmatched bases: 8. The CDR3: CASSWSRTSGTDTQYF. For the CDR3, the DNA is TGTGCCAGCAGTTGGAGTCGGACTAGCGGCACAGATACGCAGTATTTT. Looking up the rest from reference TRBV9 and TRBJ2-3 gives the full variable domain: DSGVTQTPKHLITATGQRVTLRCSPRSGDLSVYWYQQSLDQGLQFLIQYYNGEERAKGNILERFSAQQFPDLHSELNLSSLELGDSALYFCASSWSRTSGTDTQYFGPGTRLTVL.

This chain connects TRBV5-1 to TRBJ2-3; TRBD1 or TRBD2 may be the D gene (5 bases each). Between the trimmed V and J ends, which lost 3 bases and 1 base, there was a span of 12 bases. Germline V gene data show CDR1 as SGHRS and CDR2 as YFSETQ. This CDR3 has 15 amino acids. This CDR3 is CASSSTTAGTDTQYF. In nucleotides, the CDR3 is TGCGCCAGCAGCTCTACGACAGCGGGCACAGATACGCAGTATTTT.

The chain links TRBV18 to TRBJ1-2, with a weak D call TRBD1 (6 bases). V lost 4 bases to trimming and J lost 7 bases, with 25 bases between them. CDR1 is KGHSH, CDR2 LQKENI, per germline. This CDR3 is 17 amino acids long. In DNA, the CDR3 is TGTGCCAGCTCACGAGACCCGGAGGGGGGCCCGACGGCTGGCTACACCTTC. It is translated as CASSRDPEGGPTAGYTF.

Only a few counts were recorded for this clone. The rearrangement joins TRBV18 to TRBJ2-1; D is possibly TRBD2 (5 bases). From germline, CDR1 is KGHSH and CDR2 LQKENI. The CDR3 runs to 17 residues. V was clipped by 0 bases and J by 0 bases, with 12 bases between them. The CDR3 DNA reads TGTGCCAGCTCACCACCCCTGAGTGGGAGCTCCTACAATGAGCAGTTCTTC. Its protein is CASSPPLSGSSYNEQFF.